Each of the 4 T cell receptor beta chains below was sequenced from the same sample in a study of cytomegalovirus exposure and HLA in healthy donors. Method: immunoSEQ multiplex PCR; TCRdb's copy keeps in-frame clones and lacks some. The sample holds tens of thousands of clones, approximately 91% seen once. The sequencing sample was made of PBMCs. These receptors were obtained from a man aged 30-40 years in good health and CMV-seronegative.

In its sample, this clone was seen once. The chain carries TRBV6-5 and TRBJ2-7, with no clear D. The V gene lost 2 bases and the J gene lost 2 bases, with 10 bases spanning the gap. Germline V gene lookup returns CDR1 MNHEY and CDR2 SVGAGI. CDR3 length equals 14 residues. Here the CDR3 reads CASSYVGRPYEQYF. The CDR3 DNA is TGTGCCAGCAGTTACGTGGGCAGACCCTACGAGCAGTACTTC.

The V and J genes are TRBV19 and TRBJ1-2, with D unclear. Trimming took off 6 bases at V and 2 bases at J, with 16 bases between the two ends. Germline CDR1 and CDR2: LNHDA and SQIVND (reference sequence). The CDR3 runs to 15 residues. CDR3 in DNA: TGTGCCAGTAGCTCGATAAAGGGAGAGAACTATGGCTACACCTTC. It encodes CASSSIKGENYGYTF.

The sample holds one count of this clone. The chain links TRBV7-2 to TRBJ1-2, with D possibly matching TRBD1 (5 bases). V was trimmed by 7 bases and J by 2 bases, leaving 17 bases between them. This CDR3 has 15 residues. Germline assignment: CDR1 SGHTA and CDR2 FQGNSA. The CDR3 is CASTPGGGVNYGYTF. The CDR3 bases are TGTGCCAGCACCCCGGGGGGAGGGGTCAACTATGGCTACACCTTC.

The gene calls are TRBV11-2 and TRBJ2-3; D remains unclear. The CDR3 is 12 residues long. V was clipped by 3 bases and J by 7 bases, with 8 bases between them. Germline V CDR1 and CDR2: SGHAT, FQNNGV. The CDR3 coding sequence is TGTGCCAGCAGCTTTCAACTCAATACGCAGTATTTT. This gives the protein CASSFQLNTQYF.